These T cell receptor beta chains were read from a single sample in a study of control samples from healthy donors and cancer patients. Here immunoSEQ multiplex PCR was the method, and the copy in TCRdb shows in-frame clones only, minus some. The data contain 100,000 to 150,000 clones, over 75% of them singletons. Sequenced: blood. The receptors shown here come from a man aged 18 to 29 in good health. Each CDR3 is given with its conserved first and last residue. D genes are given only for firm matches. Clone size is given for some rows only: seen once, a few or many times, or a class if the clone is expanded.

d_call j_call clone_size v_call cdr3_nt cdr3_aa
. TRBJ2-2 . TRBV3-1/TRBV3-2 TGTGCCAGCAGTCTCAACACCGGGGAGCTGTTTTTT CASSLNTGELFF
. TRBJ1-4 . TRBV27 TGTGCCAGCAGTGAAAGGGGTAATGAAAAACTGTTTTTT CASSERGNEKLFF
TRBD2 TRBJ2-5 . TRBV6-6 TGTGCCAGCAGTTCCCAGCGGGGGACACTACAAGAGACCCAGTACTTC CASSSQRGTLQETQYF
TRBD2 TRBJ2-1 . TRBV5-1 TGCGCCAGCAGCCCAGCGGGGGGGTACAATGAGCAGTTCTTC CASSPAGGYNEQFF
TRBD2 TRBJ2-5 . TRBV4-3 TGCGCCAGCAGCCAAGATAGGGGAGGGGTCCAAGAGACCCAGTACTTC CASSQDRGGVQETQYF
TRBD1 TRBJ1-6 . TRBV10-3 TGTGCCATCAGTGAACAGGGGGCTAGGTATAATTCACCCCTCCACTTT CAISEQGARYNSPLHF
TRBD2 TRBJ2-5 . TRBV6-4 TGTGCCAGCAGTTCGGGGGGGCTTGGAGAGACCCAGTACTTC CASSSGGLGETQYF
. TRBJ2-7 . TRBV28 TGTGCCAGCACCCCGGACGCCTCAGGGTACGAGCAGTACTTC CASTPDASGYEQYF
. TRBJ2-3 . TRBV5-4 TGTGCCAGCAGCTTGCAGGGCCCAGATACGCAGTATTTT CASSLQGPDTQYF
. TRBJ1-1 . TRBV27 TGTGCCAGCAGTGAAGGAACGAACACTGAAGCTTTCTTT CASSEGTNTEAFF
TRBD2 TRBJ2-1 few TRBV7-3 TGTGCCAGCAGCTCTAGGGGACTAGCGGGGAGGGATGAGCAGTTCTTC CASSSRGLAGRDEQFF
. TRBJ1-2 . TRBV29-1 TGCAGCGTTGAGAGCGGCAACTATGGCTACACCTTC CSVESGNYGYTF
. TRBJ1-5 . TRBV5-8 TGTGCCAGCAGCTACCGGGACAACGATCAGCCCCAGCATTTT CASSYRDNDQPQHF
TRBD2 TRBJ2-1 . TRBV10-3 TGTGCCATAGCGGGGCGCCCAACCGATGAGCAGTTCTTC CAIAGRPTDEQFF
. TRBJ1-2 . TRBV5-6 TGTGCCAGCAGCTTGGGGAAGGGGGCTAACTATGGCTACACCTTC CASSLGKGANYGYTF
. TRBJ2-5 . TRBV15 TGTGCCACCAGCAGCGGGGAGGAGACCCAGTACTTC CATSSGEETQYF
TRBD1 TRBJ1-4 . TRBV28 TGTGCCAGCAGTAGACGGACAGGAGCAACTAATGAAAAACTGTTTTTT CASSRRTGATNEKLFF
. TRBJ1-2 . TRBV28 TGTGCCAGCAGTTTGACAGCCCCTAACTATGGCTACACCTTC CASSLTAPNYGYTF
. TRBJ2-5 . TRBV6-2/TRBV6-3 TGTGCCAGCAGCTCCTTTGGGCTAGATGCACAGTACTTC CASSSFGLDAQYF
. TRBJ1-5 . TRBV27 TGTGCCAGCAGCCTGGACGCCTCGGGCAATCAGCCCCAGCATTTT CASSLDASGNQPQHF
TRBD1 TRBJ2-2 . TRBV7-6 TGTGCCAGCAGCTACAAACAGGGGGCCGGGGAGCTGTTTTTT CASSYKQGAGELFF